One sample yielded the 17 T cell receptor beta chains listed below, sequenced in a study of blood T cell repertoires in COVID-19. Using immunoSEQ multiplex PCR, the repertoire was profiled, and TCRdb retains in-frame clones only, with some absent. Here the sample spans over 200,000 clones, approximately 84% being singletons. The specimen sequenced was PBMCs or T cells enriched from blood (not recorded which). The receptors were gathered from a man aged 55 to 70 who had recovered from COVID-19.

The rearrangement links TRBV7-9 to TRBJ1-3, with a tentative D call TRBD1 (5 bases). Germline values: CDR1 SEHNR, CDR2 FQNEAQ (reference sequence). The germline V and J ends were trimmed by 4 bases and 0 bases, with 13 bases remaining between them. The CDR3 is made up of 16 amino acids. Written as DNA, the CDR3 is TGTGCCAGCAGCTCACGTCAGGGAAGCTCTGGAAACACCATATATTTT. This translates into CASSSRQGSSGNTIYF.

This CDR3 reads CASSHTQEVRYIIQYF. In nucleotides, the CDR3 is TGCGCCAGCAGCCACACCCAGGAGGTCCGCTATATAATTCAGTACTTC. J is TRBJ2-4 and V is TRBV4-3; a weak D match, TRBD2 (5 bases). The V end lost 3 bases, the J end lost 10 bases, and 22 bases lay between the germline ends. The CDR3 contains 16 residues. Germline assignment: CDR1 LGHNA and CDR2 YSLEER.

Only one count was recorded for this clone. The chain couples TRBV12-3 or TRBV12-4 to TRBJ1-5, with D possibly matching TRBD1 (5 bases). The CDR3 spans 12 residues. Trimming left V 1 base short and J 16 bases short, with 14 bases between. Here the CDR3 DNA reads TGTGCCAGCAGTTTAGGGGCAGGGAAAGAACATTTT. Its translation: CASSLGAGKEHF.

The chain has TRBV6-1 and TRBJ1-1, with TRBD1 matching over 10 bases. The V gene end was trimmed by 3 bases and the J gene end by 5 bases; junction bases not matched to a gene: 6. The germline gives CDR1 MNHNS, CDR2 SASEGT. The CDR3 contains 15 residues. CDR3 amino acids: CASSDRTGGETEAFF. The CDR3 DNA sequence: TGTGCCAGCAGTGACCGGACAGGGGGAGAGACTGAAGCTTTCTTT.

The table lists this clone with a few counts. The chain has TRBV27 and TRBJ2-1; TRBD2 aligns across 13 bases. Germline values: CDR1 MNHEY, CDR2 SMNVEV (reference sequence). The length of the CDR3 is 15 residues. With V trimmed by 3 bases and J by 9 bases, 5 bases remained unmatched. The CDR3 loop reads CASSFGLAGVGEQFF. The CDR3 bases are TGTGCCAGCAGTTTCGGACTAGCGGGGGTTGGTGAGCAGTTCTTC.

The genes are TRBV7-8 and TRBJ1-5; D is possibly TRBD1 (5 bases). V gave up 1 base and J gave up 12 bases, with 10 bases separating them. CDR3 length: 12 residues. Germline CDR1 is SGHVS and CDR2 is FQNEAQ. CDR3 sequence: CASSLGGRDQHF. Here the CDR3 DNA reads TGTGCCAGCAGCTTAGGAGGCAGGGACCAGCATTTT.

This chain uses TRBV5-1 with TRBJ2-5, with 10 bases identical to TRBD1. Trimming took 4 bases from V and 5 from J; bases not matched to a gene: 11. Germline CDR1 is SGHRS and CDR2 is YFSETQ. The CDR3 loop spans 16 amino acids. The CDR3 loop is CASSQDRDRGTETQYF. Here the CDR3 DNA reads TGCGCCAGCAGCCAGGACCGGGACAGGGGAACGGAGACCCAGTACTTC.

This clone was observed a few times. CDR3 DNA sequence: TGTGCCAGCAGCGTCCCGGGACAGTGGGACACCGGGGAGCTGTTTTTT. Its protein is CASSVPGQWDTGELFF. The V gene is TRBV9, the J gene TRBJ2-2; 7 bases line up with TRBD1. The CDR3 consists of 16 residues. Germline trimming cut 2 bases from V and 3 bases from J; bases unmatched to any gene: 7. Germline CDR1 reads SGDLS; CDR2 reads YYNGEE.

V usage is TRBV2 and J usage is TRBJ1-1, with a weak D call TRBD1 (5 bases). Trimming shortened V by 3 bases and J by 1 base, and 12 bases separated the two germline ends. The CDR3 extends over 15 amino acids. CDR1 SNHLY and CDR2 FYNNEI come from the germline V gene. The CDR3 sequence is CASSDGGTSNTEAFF. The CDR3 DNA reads TGTGCCAGCAGTGACGGGGGGACCTCGAACACTGAAGCTTTCTTT.

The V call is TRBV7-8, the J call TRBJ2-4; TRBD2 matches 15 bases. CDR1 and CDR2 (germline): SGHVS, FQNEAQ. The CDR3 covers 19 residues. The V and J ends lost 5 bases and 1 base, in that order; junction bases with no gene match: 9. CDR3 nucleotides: TGTGCCAGCAGCGCTCGGACTAGCGGGGGGGGAGTCGCCAAAAACATTCAGTACTTC. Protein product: CASSARTSGGGVAKNIQYF.

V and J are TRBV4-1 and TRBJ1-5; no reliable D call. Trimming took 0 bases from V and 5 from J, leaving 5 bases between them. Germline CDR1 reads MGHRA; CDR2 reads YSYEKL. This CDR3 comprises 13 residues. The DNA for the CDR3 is TGCGCCAGCAGCCAAGATGCGCATCAGCCCCAGCATTTT. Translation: CASSQDAHQPQHF.

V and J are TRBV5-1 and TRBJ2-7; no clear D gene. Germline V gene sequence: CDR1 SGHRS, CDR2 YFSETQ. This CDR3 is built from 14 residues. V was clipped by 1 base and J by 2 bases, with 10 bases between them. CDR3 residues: CASSLSGKPYEQYF. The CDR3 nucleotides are TGCGCCAGCAGCTTGTCCGGTAAGCCCTACGAGCAGTACTTC.

The CDR3 DNA follows: TGCGCCAGCAGCTTGGGGACAGGAAGCTCCTATAATTCACCCCTCCACTTT. Its translation: CASSLGTGSSYNSPLHF. The chain carries TRBV5-1 and TRBJ1-6; 7 nucleotides align to TRBD1. Germline trimming cut 0 bases from V and 0 bases from J; bases unmatched to any gene: 3. Germline V gene data show CDR1 as SGHRS and CDR2 as YFSETQ. This CDR3 is built from 17 residues.

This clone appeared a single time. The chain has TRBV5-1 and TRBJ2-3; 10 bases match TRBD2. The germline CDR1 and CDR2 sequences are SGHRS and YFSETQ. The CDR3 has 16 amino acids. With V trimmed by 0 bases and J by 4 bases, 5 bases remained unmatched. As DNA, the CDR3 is TGCGCCAGCAGCTTGGTTGCTAGCGGGGGATCAGATACGCAGTATTTT. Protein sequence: CASSLVASGGSDTQYF.

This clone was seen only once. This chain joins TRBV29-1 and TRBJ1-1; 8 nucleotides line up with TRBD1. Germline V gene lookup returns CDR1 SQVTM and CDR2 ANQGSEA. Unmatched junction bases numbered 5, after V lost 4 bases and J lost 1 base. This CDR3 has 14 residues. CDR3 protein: CSVGTGSSNTEAFF. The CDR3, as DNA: TGCAGCGTTGGGACAGGGAGTTCGAACACTGAAGCTTTCTTT.

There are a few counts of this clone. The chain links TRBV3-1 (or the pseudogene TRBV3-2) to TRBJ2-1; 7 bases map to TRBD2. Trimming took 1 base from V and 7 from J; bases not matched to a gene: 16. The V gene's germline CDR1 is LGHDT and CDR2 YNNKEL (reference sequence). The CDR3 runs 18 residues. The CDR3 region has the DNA TGTGCCAGCAGCCAAGGGATGTGGCGAGCGGGGCGGTCTAATGAGCAGTTCTTC. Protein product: CASSQGMWRAGRSNEQFF.

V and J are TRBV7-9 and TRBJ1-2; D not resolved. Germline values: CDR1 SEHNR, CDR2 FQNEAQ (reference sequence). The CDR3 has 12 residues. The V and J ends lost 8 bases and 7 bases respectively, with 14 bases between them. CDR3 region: CASRGERVGYTF. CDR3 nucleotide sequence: TGTGCCAGCCGCGGGGAGAGAGTTGGCTACACCTTC. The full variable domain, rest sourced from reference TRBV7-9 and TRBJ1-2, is DTGVSQNPRHKITKRGQNVTFRCDPISEHNRLYWYRQTLGQGPEFLTYFQNEAQLEKSRLLSDRFSAERPKGSFSTLEIQRTEQGDSAMYLCASRGERVGYTFGSGTRLTVV.